This T cell receptor beta chain was identified during a study of vaccination and CD4 T cells after COVID-19. Study as a whole: Comprising six males and four females, the convalescent participants counted two Hispanic individuals among them. Findings and caveats of the study: In median terms, SARS-CoV-2-reactive clonotypes went from about 20 to 38, a nonsignificant rise.

Remarks on this clonotype: Its antigen is not known.

As for treatment: roughly ten-day PBMC culture with coronavirus spike peptide pools or control peptides (ViraFEST assay). Peptide pool stimulation in ViraFEST expanded antigen-specific T cells, whose TCRs were then sequenced. Negative selection was the method that isolated CD4+ T cells after less than 13 days of culture. The Oncomine TCR Beta short-read assay was what sequenced the DNA obtained from cultured CD4+ T cells. TCRdb itself ran the PCR reads through MiXCR, one entry per CDR3 protein. The sample holds roughly 3,000 distinct CDR3 sequences, approximately 36% seen once. There are 14 residues in the CDR3. The V gene's germline CDR1 is DFQATT and CDR2 SNEGSKA (reference sequence). Trimming at V came to 5 bases and at J to 2 bases, leaving 6 bases not matched to a gene.

The chain uses TRBV20-1 and TRBJ1-5; 7 nucleotides align to TRBD1. The receptor comes from a human donor who had recovered from COVID-19. The sample consisted of CD4+ T cells from blood, cultured in vitro. CDR3 residues: CSALVGQGNQPQHF. The CDR3, as DNA: TGCAGTGCTTTGGTTGGACAGGGCAATCAGCCCCAGCATTTT.